This TCR beta chain was captured by sequencing in a study of blood T cell dynamics during melanoma immunotherapy. Study observations and caveats: Clones driving repertoire changes may be melanoma-specific or general immune activation.

Time point specified: pre-treatment baseline. One draw preceded checkpoint blockade; another followed its first cycle at week 3. Response was assessed by RECIST 1.1 at 12 weeks, except a couple of rapid progressors. No patient had earlier systemic cancer treatment, concurrent immunosuppressants, or another active cancer. Note on this clone: Its antigen is unidentified.

Produced via immunoSEQ multiplex PCR; TCRdb's table is partial and in-frame only. Of fewer than 18,000 clones listed, more than 75% are singletons. CDR3 length: 14 residues. Germline CDR1 is SEHNR and CDR2 is FQNEAQ (reference sequence). Between the trimmed V and J ends, which lost 2 bases and 2 bases, there was a span of 10 bases. The chain carries TRBV7-9 and TRBJ2-7; a weak D match, TRBD1 (6 bases). This TCR was sampled from a human donor with melanoma. The starting material was blood, obtained from a patient treated with checkpoint blockade. The CDR3 region is CASSLTGSTYEQYF. CDR3 DNA sequence: TGTGCCAGCAGCTTAACAGGGAGCACCTACGAGCAGTACTTC. Full variable domain (rest looked up from reference TRBV7-9 and TRBJ2-7): DTGVSQNPRHKITKRGQNVTFRCDPISEHNRLYWYRQTLGQGPEFLTYFQNEAQLEKSRLLSDRFSAERPKGSFSTLEIQRTEQGDSAMYLCASSLTGSTYEQYFGPGTRLTVT.